Shown below are 5 T cell receptor beta chains from a single sample sequenced in a study of regulatory T cells in long-lasting Graves disease. The authors built TCR beta libraries using iRepertoire HTBI primers and Arm-PCR of CDR3 regions. TCRdb called the multiplex PCR reads again in MiXCR, with one record for every CDR3 protein. The sample lists a few hundred thousand distinct CDR3 sequences, roughly 15% occurring once. Specified time point: newly diagnosed GD, antithyroid drugs for less than 3 months. Making the TCR library involved RNA that had been extracted from PBMCs. The same data also went into a second study, on T cells in Graves' hyperthyroidism and ophthalmopathy.

Sample: peripheral blood mononuclear cells (PBMCs), taken at new diagnosis, from a patient treated with antithyroid drugs. The receptor set was obtained from a middle-aged woman with Graves disease.

This clonotype was picked up many times. CDR3 in amino acids: CASSPRTVYEQYF. In nucleotides, the CDR3 is TGTGCCAGCAGCCCTCGGACAGTCTACGAGCAGTACTTC. The chain couples TRBV7-9 to TRBJ2-7; weak D call: TRBD1 (6 bases). The germline V gene encodes CDR1 SEHNR and CDR2 FQNEAQ (reference sequence). The CDR3 extends over 13 amino acids. With 5 bases removed from V and 3 bases from J, the gap between germline ends came to 11 bases.

This clonotype was picked up a small number of times. The chain combines TRBV7-9 with TRBJ1-5; D may be TRBD1 (5 bases). The V and J ends lost 3 bases and 5 bases respectively, with 11 bases between them. CDR1 is SEHNR, CDR2 FQNEAQ, per germline (reference sequence). The CDR3 consists of 14 residues. CDR3 amino acids: CASSLGGSDQPQHF. As DNA, the CDR3 is TGTGCCAGCAGCTTGGGGGGGTCAGATCAGCCCCAGCATTTT.

This clonotype was detected many times. The V call is TRBV6-5, the J call TRBJ2-7; D is possibly TRBD1 (6 bases). CDR1 is MNHEY, CDR2 SVGAGI, per germline. V lost 0 bases to trimming and J lost 2 bases, with 11 bases between them. The CDR3 sequence is 15 residues long. The DNA for the CDR3 is TGTGCCAGCAGTTACTCGGGGGCAGGGCCCTACGAGCAGTACTTC. It codes for CASSYSGAGPYEQYF.

The rearrangement joins TRBV20-1 to TRBJ2-1, with 11 bases that match TRBD2. V lost 3 bases to trimming and J lost 4 bases; unmatched junction nucleotides: 20. Germline V gene data show CDR1 as DFQATT and CDR2 as SNEGSKA (reference sequence). The CDR3 extends over 20 amino acids. The CDR3 reads CSASIAGTSGTHRPYNEQFF. Written as DNA, the CDR3 is TGCAGTGCTAGTATAGCCGGGACTAGCGGAACCCACCGGCCTTACAATGAGCAGTTCTTC.

There are many counts of this clonotype. The J gene is TRBJ1-1, the V gene TRBV12-3 or TRBV12-4, with no clear D. Between the trimmed V and J ends, which lost 1 base and 1 base, there was a span of 10 bases. This CDR3 has 15 residues. The CDR3 coding sequence is TGTGCCAGCAGTTTAGTTACAGCAACGAACACTGAAGCTTTCTTT. Encoded protein: CASSLVTATNTEAFF.